This entry lists 30 T cell receptor beta chains sequenced from one sample in a study of cytomegalovirus exposure and HLA in healthy donors. The PCR contained 60 Vbeta and 13 Jbeta primers. Data came from immunoSEQ multiplex PCR; TCRdb stores just in-frame clones and leaves some out. The sample has around 240,000 clones; roughly 87% are singletons. The sequenced sample consisted of PBMCs. Every receptor here comes from a woman aged 40 to 49 in good health and CMV-seropositive.

The rearrangement joins TRBV11-2 to TRBJ2-7, with 10 bases that match TRBD1. This CDR3 region has 17 residues. Germline CDR1 reads SGHAT; CDR2 reads FQNNGV. V gave up 11 bases and J gave up 0 bases; unmatched junction bases: 16. The CDR3 nucleotides are TGTGCCCGGGGGGAGGGACAGGGGAAAAACTACTCCTACGAGCAGTACTTC. Its protein is CARGEGQGKNYSYEQYF.

This clone occurred once. The CDR3 loop is CASSGGDDQETQYF. The CDR3 nucleotides read TGCGCCAGCAGCGGCGGGGACGACCAAGAGACCCAGTACTTC. The genes are TRBV4-1 and TRBJ2-5; D perhaps matches TRBD2 (6 bases). Trimming stripped 5 bases from V and 0 bases from J, with 10 bases between. The germline gives CDR1 MGHRA, CDR2 YSYEKL. This CDR3 has 14 amino acids.

The rearrangement links TRBV13 to TRBJ1-1, with TRBD1 identical over 9 bases. V lost 4 bases and J lost 1; bases outside the gene matches: 13. CDR3 length: 18 amino acids. Germline CDR1 is PRHDT and CDR2 is FYEKMQ (reference sequence). This chain's CDR3 is CASSSRQGGRIPNTEAFF. The CDR3 DNA sequence: TGTGCCAGCAGCTCACGACAGGGGGGCCGAATCCCGAACACTGAAGCTTTCTTT.

This sequence joins TRBV5-8 and TRBJ2-4; 9 bases are a match to TRBD1. Trimming cost V 0 bases and J 4 bases; bases outside gene matches: 2. The CDR3 loop spans 15 amino acids. Germline assignment: CDR1 SGHTS and CDR2 YDEGEE. The CDR3 DNA sequence: TGTGCCAGCAGCTTGGCCGGGACAGGGAAAAACATTCAGTACTTC. This encodes CASSLAGTGKNIQYF.

The chain combines TRBV7-9 with TRBJ1-1; D uncertain. V shed 5 bases and J shed 2 bases, with 12 bases lying between them. The CDR3 is 14 residues long. Germline V gene data show CDR1 as SEHNR and CDR2 as FQNEAQ (reference sequence). The CDR3 is CASSLRGENTEAFF. CDR3 nucleotide sequence: TGTGCCAGCAGCCTTCGGGGAGAAAACACTGAAGCTTTCTTT.

The chain combines TRBV6-5 with TRBJ2-7, with D possibly matching TRBD1 (6 bases). This CDR3 has 13 residues. Trimming removed 6 bases at V and 3 bases at J, with 12 bases between. Germline V CDR1 and CDR2: MNHEY, SVGAGI. The CDR3 region is CASSQLDSYEQYF. The CDR3 DNA reads as TGTGCCAGCAGCCAACTGGACAGCTACGAGCAGTACTTC.

This chain connects TRBV18 to TRBJ2-7; D is perhaps TRBD2 (5 bases). V was shortened by 2 bases and J by 4 bases, with 15 bases between the two germline ends. The CDR3 loop spans 15 amino acids. Per the germline V gene, CDR1 is KGHSH and CDR2 is LQKENI. Here the CDR3 reads CASSPEAGRLYEQYF. CDR3 sequence (DNA): TGTGCCAGCTCACCAGAGGCGGGCCGATTATACGAGCAGTACTTC.

The chain joins TRBV4-3 to TRBJ1-2; 10 bases are shared with TRBD1. Losses at the gene ends were 0 bases for V and 4 bases for J; bases not matched to a gene: 5. CDR3 length: 16 amino acids. The germline CDR1 and CDR2 sequences are LGHNA and YSLEER. The CDR3 loop reads CASSQEVGQGGYGYTF. For the CDR3, the DNA is TGCGCCAGCAGCCAAGAGGTCGGACAGGGGGGCTATGGCTACACCTTC.

The rearrangement links TRBV5-1 to TRBJ2-6; 8 nucleotides agree with TRBD2. V lost 0 bases and J lost 2; bases outside the gene matches: 4. Per germline, CDR1 SGHRS and CDR2 YFSETQ. The length of the CDR3 is 17 residues. The CDR3 loop is CASSLAGGEPGANVLTF. CDR3 bases: TGCGCCAGCAGCTTGGCGGGGGGGGAGCCTGGGGCCAACGTCCTGACTTTC.

The V call is TRBV7-2, the J call TRBJ2-1; TRBD2 matches at 14 bases. The CDR3 runs 16 residues. Trimming removed 1 base from V and 10 bases from J; junction bases left unmatched: 6. Germline V gene lookup returns CDR1 SGHTA and CDR2 FQGNSA. The CDR3 region has the DNA TGTGCCAGCAGCTTAGGACTAGCGGGAGGGAGGCGGGAGCAGTTCTTC. This translates into CASSLGLAGGRREQFF.

The chain combines TRBV27 with TRBJ2-6; D may be TRBD1 (6 bases). This CDR3 comprises 15 residues. V was pared by 6 bases and J by 1 base, with 10 bases between. From germline, CDR1 is MNHEY and CDR2 SMNVEV (reference sequence). The CDR3 is CASSYTGSGANVLTF. CDR3 coding DNA: TGTGCCAGCAGCTATACAGGGTCTGGGGCCAACGTCCTGACTTTC.

This rearrangement joins TRBV12-5 to TRBJ1-4, with 9 bases lining up with TRBD1. Germline V gives CDR1 LGHNT, CDR2 FRNRAP. The ends lost 7 bases at V and 7 bases at J; junction bases unmatched: 10. This CDR3 comprises 15 residues. The CDR3 loop reads CASVTTGGSGEKLFF. Written as DNA, the CDR3 is TGTGCTAGTGTCACGACAGGGGGTTCAGGTGAAAAACTGTTTTTT.

The CDR3 region is CASSVNGGPLNEQFF. The CDR3, as DNA: TGTGCCAGCAGCGTAAACGGGGGACCCCTCAATGAGCAGTTCTTC. This chain uses TRBV9 with TRBJ2-1; a weak D match, TRBD2 (6 bases). V gave up 1 base and J gave up 6 bases, with 14 bases separating them. Germline CDR1 reads SGDLS; CDR2 reads YYNGEE. The length of the CDR3 is 15 residues. Together with reference TRBV9 and TRBJ2-1, the CDR3 gives the full variable domain: DSGVTQTPKHLITATGQRVTLRCSPRSGDLSVYWYQQSLDQGLQFLIQYYNGEERAKGNILERFSAQQFPDLHSELNLSSLELGDSALYFCASSVNGGPLNEQFFGPGTRLTVL.

There are a few counts of this clone. The chain has TRBV11-2 and TRBJ1-1; perhaps TRBD1 as D (5 bases). Trimming removed 5 bases at V and 7 bases at J, with 14 bases between. Germline V gives CDR1 SGHAT, CDR2 FQNNGV. The CDR3 consists of 13 residues. CDR3 amino acids: CASSAQRQFEAFF. The CDR3 region has the DNA TGTGCCAGCAGCGCCCAACGACAGTTTGAAGCTTTCTTT.

The V and J genes are TRBV11-2 and TRBJ2-7; 7 nucleotides line up with TRBD2. This CDR3 has 15 residues. Per germline, CDR1 SGHAT and CDR2 FQNNGV. V shed 4 bases, J shed 5 bases, and the junction held 11 bases outside the gene matches. CDR3 nucleotide sequence: TGTGCCAGCAGCTCGATTGGTCGGGAGGTCGACGAGCAGTACTTC. This encodes CASSSIGREVDEQYF.

This chain connects TRBV30 to TRBJ1-3; the D is unclear. The CDR3 loop spans 13 amino acids. Germline CDR1 is GTSNPN and CDR2 is SVGIG (reference sequence). The V gene lost 3 bases and the J gene lost 0 bases, with 6 bases spanning the gap. The CDR3 reads CAWSLASGNTIYF. CDR3 bases: TGTGCCTGGAGCCTGGCCTCTGGAAACACCATATATTTT.

This chain uses TRBV7-2 with TRBJ2-3; D call uncertain. Germline CDR1 and CDR2: SGHTA and FQGNSA. V was shortened by 5 bases and J by 1 base, with 13 bases between the two germline ends. The CDR3 spans 15 residues. The CDR3 nucleotides read TGTGCCAGCAGCCCCTCGCAGGCCCGCACAGATACGCAGTATTTT. It yields the protein CASSPSQARTDTQYF.

As DNA, the CDR3 is TGTGCCAGCAGCGTCGCTAGCGGGCGGAACACAGATACGCAGTATTTT. Protein sequence: CASSVASGRNTDTQYF. The rearrangement uses TRBV9 and TRBJ2-3; TRBD2 aligns across 8 bases. Per germline, CDR1 SGDLS and CDR2 YYNGEE. The ends lost 2 bases at V and 2 bases at J; junction bases unmatched: 7. The CDR3 is 16 residues long. Full variable domain (remainder filled in from reference TRBV9 and TRBJ2-3): DSGVTQTPKHLITATGQRVTLRCSPRSGDLSVYWYQQSLDQGLQFLIQYYNGEERAKGNILERFSAQQFPDLHSELNLSSLELGDSALYFCASSVASGRNTDTQYFGPGTRLTVL.

The chain links TRBV27 to TRBJ1-1; D is unresolved. Per germline, CDR1 MNHEY and CDR2 SMNVEV (reference sequence). Trimming shortened V by 4 bases and J by 0 bases, and 15 bases separated the two germline ends. The CDR3 runs 16 residues. The CDR3 DNA sequence: TGTGCCAGCAGTTCGGAGATGTTCCGCCTGAACACTGAAGCTTTCTTT. Amino acid sequence: CASSSEMFRLNTEAFF.

V gene TRBV5-4 combines with J gene TRBJ1-1, with 7 bases lining up with TRBD1. CDR3 size: 13 residues. J lost 6 bases, V lost 2 bases, and 4 bases had no gene match. CDR1 and CDR2 from the germline V gene are SGHNT and YYREEE (reference sequence). CDR3 in amino acids: CASSFGQGAEAFF. The DNA for the CDR3 is TGTGCCAGCAGCTTCGGGCAGGGGGCTGAAGCTTTCTTT.

This rearrangement joins TRBV2 to TRBJ2-2; 9 positions agree with TRBD2. The germline gives CDR1 SNHLY, CDR2 FYNNEI. V gave up 8 bases and J gave up 2 bases; unmatched junction bases: 9. The CDR3 has 16 residues. For the CDR3, the DNA is TGTGCCAGCCGAGGGGCGGGGGGGATCAACACCGGGGAGCTGTTTTTT. Protein: CASRGAGGINTGELFF.

The V and J genes are TRBV5-4 and TRBJ2-5; the D is unclear. The J call may not be correct, given that the DNA end is closer to TRBJ2-7. Germline-derived CDR1 and CDR2 are SGHNT and YYREEE (reference sequence). The CDR3 runs 14 residues. In DNA, the CDR3 is TGTGCCAGCAGCTTGCTCCCGACCAGCGACGAGCAGTACTTC. Translated: CASSLLPTSDEQYF.

This chain joins TRBV5-1 and TRBJ2-5; D may be TRBD2 (5 bases). Germline V gene sequence: CDR1 SGHRS, CDR2 YFSETQ. The CDR3 has 15 residues. The ends were cut back, 1 base at V and 0 bases at J, with 10 bases in the middle. In DNA form, the CDR3 reads TGCGCCAGCAGCTTGCAGGTGGGAGACCAAGAGACCCAGTACTTC. As protein: CASSLQVGDQETQYF.

The chain recombines TRBV19 with TRBJ2-3, with 7 positions matching TRBD1. Germline V gives CDR1 LNHDA, CDR2 SQIVND (reference sequence). Losses at the gene ends were 6 bases for V and 10 bases for J; bases not matched to a gene: 13. The CDR3 is 14 residues long. The CDR3 region is CASSKIGQDHPQYF. In DNA form, the CDR3 reads TGTGCCAGTAGCAAAATAGGACAGGATCACCCGCAGTATTTT.

The sample holds one count of this clone. The gene calls are TRBV18 and TRBJ2-7; 12 positions agree with TRBD2. In germline, CDR1 is KGHSH, CDR2 LQKENI. V lost 4 bases, J lost 5 bases, and 6 bases stayed unmatched. CDR3 length equals 15 residues. Here the CDR3 DNA reads TGTGCCAGCTCACTCCGACTAGCGGGAGAGGACGAGCAGTACTTC. This translates into CASSLRLAGEDEQYF.

Here the CDR3 reads CAWTRQGREKLFF. The CDR3 coding sequence is TGTGCCTGGACCCGACAGGGTAGAGAAAAACTGTTTTTT. The chain uses TRBV30 and TRBJ1-4, with TRBD1 matching 7 bases. The CDR3 length is 13 residues. J lost 8 bases, V lost 4 bases, and 7 bases had no gene match. Germline lookup yields CDR1 GTSNPN and CDR2 SVGIG (reference sequence).

V usage is TRBV11-3 and J usage is TRBJ1-1; no clear D gene. Germline loops: CDR1 SGHNT, CDR2 YENEEA. V gave up 5 bases and J gave up 1 base, with 8 bases separating them. CDR3 length: 13 residues. The CDR3 is CASSLLKNTEAFF. The CDR3 DNA reads as TGTGCCAGCAGCCTCCTAAAGAACACTGAAGCTTTCTTT.

CDR3 bases: TGTGCCAGCAGGGGACCCGGGACAGGCAATCAGCCCCAGCATTTT. It yields the protein CASRGPGTGNQPQHF. V is TRBV6-1 and J is TRBJ1-5, with 7 bases fitting TRBD1. This CDR3 region has 15 residues. From germline, CDR1 is MNHNS and CDR2 SASEGT. V gave up 6 bases and J gave up 2 bases; unmatched junction bases: 7.

V usage is TRBV12-5 and J usage is TRBJ2-1; tentatively, D is TRBD2 (6 bases). Germline-derived CDR1 and CDR2 are LGHNT and FRNRAP. The CDR3 has 11 amino acids. The V end was cut by 7 bases, the J end by 7 bases, with 8 bases between. Here the CDR3 reads CASDGGNEQFF. The CDR3 DNA follows: TGTGCTAGTGATGGGGGGAATGAGCAGTTCTTC.

This clone was detected once. CDR3 nucleotide sequence: TGCGCCAGCAGCCAGGACAGCCCAAGAGATGCCCAGTACTTC. It is translated as CASSQDSPRDAQYF. The chain couples TRBV5-1 to TRBJ2-5; D is possibly TRBD1 (6 bases). V lost 4 bases and J lost 9, with 19 bases in between. The CDR3 runs 14 residues. Germline CDR1 and CDR2: SGHRS and YFSETQ. Looking up the rest from reference TRBV5-1 and TRBJ2-5 gives the full variable domain: KAGVTQTPRYLIKTRGQQVTLSCSPISGHRSVSWYQQTPGQGLQFLFEYFSETQRNKGNFPGRFSGRQFSNSRSEMNVSTLELGDSALYLCASSQDSPRDAQYFGPGTRLLVL.